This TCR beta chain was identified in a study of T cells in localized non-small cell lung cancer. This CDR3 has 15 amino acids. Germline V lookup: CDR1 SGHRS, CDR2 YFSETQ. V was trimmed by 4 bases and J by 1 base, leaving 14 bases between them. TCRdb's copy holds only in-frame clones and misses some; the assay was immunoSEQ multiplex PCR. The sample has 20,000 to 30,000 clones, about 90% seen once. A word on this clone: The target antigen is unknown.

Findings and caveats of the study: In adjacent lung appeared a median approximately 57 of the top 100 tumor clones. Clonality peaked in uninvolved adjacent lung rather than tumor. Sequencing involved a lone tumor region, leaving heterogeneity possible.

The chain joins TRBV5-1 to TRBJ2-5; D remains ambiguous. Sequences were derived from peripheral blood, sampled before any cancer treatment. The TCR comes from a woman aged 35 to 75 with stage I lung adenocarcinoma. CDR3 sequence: CASSGNTGLQETQYF. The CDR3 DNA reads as TGCGCCAGCAGCGGAAACACCGGCCTCCAAGAGACCCAGTACTTC.